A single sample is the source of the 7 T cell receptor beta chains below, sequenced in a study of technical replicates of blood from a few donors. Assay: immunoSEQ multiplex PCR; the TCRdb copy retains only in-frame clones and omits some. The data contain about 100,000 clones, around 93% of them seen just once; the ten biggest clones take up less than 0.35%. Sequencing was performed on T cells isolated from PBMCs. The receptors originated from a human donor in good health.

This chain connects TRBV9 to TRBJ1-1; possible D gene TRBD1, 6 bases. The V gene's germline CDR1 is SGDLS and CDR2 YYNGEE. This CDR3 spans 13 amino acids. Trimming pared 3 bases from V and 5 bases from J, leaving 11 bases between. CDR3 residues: CASSAGGWTEAFF. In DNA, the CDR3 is TGTGCCAGCAGCGCGGGGGGCTGGACTGAAGCTTTCTTT.

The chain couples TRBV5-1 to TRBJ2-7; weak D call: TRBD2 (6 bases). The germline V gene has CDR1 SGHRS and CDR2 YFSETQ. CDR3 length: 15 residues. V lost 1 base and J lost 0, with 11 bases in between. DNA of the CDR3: TGCGCCAGCAGCTTGAGGCCTAGCGACTCCTACGAGCAGTACTTC. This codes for CASSLRPSDSYEQYF.

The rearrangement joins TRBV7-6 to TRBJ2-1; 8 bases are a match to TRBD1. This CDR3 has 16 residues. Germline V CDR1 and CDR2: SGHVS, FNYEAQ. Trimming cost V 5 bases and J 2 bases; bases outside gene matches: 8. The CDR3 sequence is CASSNMDRDTYNEQFF. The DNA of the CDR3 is TGTGCCAGCAGCAATATGGACAGGGATACCTACAATGAGCAGTTCTTC. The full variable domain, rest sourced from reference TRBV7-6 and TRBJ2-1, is GAGVSQSPRYKVTKRGQDVALRCDPISGHVSLYWYRQALGQGPEFLTYFNYEAQQDKSGLPNDRFSAERPEGSISTLTIQRTEQRDSAMYRCASSNMDRDTYNEQFFGPGTRLTVL.

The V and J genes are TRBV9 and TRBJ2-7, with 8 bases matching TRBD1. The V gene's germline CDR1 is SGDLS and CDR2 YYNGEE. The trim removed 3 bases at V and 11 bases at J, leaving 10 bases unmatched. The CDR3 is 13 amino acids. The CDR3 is CASSAPGQGDEYF. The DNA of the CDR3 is TGTGCCAGCAGCGCGCCAGGACAGGGCGATGAGTACTTC. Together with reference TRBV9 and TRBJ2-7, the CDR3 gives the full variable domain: DSGVTQTPKHLITATGQRVTLRCSPRSGDLSVYWYQQSLDQGLQFLIQYYNGEERAKGNILERFSAQQFPDLHSELNLSSLELGDSALYFCASSAPGQGDEYFGPGTRLTVT.

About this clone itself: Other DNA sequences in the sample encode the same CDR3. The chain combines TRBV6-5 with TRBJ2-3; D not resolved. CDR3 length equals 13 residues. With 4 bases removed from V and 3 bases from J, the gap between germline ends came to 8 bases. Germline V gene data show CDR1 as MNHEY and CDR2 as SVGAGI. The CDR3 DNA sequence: TGTGCCAGCAGTTCCCTAAGTACAGATACGCAGTATTTT. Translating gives CASSSLSTDTQYF.

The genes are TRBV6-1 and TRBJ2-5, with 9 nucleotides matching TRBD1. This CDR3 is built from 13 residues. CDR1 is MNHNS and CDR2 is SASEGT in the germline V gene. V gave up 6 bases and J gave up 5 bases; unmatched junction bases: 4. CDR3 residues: CASRDRGGETQYF. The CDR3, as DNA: TGTGCCAGCAGAGACAGGGGGGGGGAGACCCAGTACTTC.

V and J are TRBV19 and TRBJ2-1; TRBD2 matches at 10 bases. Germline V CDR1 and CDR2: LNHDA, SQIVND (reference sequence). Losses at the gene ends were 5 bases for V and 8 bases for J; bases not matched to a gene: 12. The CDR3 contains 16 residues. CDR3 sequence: CASSPQTLAGWDEQFF. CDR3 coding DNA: TGTGCCAGTAGTCCACAAACACTAGCGGGGTGGGATGAGCAGTTCTTC.